This record looks at one T cell receptor beta chain sequence and its context. The sample originates from a study of blood T cell repertoires in COVID-19. Study-level information: Spain, Italy and the United States supplied samples that represented acute and convalescent COVID-19.

V shed 5 bases, J shed 4 bases, and the junction held 3 bases outside the gene matches. The CDR3 is 13 amino acids. CDR1 SGHTA and CDR2 FQGTGA come from the germline V gene. In the original workflow: For nucleated cells, counts were estimated from reference gene primer amplification. Sequenced by immunoSEQ multiplex PCR; TCRdb stores in-frame clones only, minus some. D and trimming come from the DNA, and the V and J calls and clone size come from that table. The sample lists 250,000 or so clones; about 85% were seen once. The receptor comes from a woman aged 50 to 65 who had been exposed to COVID-19. This chain connects TRBV7-3 to TRBJ2-3; 7 positions agree with TRBD2. Sequenced: PBMCs or T cells enriched from blood (not recorded which). The CDR3: CASSTGGADTQYF. The CDR3 bases are TGTGCCAGCAGCACGGGGGGTGCAGATACGCAGTATTTT.